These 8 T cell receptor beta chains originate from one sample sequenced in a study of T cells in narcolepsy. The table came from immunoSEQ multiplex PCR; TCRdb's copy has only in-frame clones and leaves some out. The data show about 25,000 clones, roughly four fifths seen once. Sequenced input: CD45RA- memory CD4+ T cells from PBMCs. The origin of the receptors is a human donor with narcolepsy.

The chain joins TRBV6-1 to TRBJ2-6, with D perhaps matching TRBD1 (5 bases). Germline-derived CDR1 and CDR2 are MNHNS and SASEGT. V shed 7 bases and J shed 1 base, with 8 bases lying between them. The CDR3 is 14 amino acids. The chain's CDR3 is CASKDISGANVLTF. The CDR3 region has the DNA TGTGCCAGCAAGGACATTTCTGGGGCCAACGTCCTGACTTTC.

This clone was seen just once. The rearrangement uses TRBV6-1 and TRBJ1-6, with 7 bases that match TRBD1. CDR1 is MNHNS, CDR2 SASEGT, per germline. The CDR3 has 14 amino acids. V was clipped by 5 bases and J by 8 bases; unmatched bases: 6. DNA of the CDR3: TGTGCCAGCAGTATGACAGGGTTTTATTCACCCCTCCACTTT. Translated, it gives CASSMTGFYSPLHF.

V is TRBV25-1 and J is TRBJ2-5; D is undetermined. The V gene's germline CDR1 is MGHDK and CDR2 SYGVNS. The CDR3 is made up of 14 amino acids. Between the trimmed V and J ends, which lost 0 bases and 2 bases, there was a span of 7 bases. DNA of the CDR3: TGTGCCAGCAGTGAATATAAGGGACAAGAGACCCAGTACTTC. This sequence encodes CASSEYKGQETQYF.

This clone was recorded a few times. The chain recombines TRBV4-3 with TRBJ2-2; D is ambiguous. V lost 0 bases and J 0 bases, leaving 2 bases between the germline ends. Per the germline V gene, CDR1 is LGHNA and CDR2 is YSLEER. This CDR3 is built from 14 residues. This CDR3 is CASSQDANTGELFF. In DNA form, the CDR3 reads TGCGCCAGCAGCCAAGACGCGAACACCGGGGAGCTGTTTTTT.

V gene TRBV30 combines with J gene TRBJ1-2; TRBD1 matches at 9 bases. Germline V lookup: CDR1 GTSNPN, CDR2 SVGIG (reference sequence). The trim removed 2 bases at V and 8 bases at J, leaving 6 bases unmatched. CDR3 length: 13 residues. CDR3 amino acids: CAWSTGGSKGYTF. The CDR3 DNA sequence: TGTGCCTGGAGTACAGGGGGCTCAAAGGGCTACACCTTC.

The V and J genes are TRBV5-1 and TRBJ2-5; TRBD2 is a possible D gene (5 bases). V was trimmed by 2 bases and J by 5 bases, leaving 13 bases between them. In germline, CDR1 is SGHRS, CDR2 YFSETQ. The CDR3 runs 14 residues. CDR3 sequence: CASSFGDSQETQYF. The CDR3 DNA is TGCGCCAGCAGCTTCGGGGATAGCCAGGAGACCCAGTACTTC.

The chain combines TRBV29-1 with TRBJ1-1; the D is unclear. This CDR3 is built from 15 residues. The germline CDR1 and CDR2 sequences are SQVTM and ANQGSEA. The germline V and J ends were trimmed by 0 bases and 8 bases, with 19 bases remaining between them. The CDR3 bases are TGCAGCGTTGAAGATCTTAGCCCCATCCAGATCGAAGCTTTCTTT. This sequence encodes CSVEDLSPIQIEAFF.

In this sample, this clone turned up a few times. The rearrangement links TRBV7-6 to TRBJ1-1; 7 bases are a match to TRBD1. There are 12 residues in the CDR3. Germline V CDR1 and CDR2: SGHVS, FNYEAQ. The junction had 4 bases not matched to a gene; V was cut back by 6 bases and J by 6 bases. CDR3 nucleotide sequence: TGTGCCAGCAGGGCCGGGACAGCTGAAGCTTTCTTT. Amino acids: CASRAGTAEAFF.